These 5 T cell receptor beta chains share one sample of origin, sequenced in a study of resident and recirculating memory T cells in vitiligo. The repertoire was sequenced with immunoSEQ multiplex PCR; TCRdb's copy has only in-frame clones and lacks some. The sample carries about 76,000 clones, about 92% recorded once. The sequencing sample was made of blood. The source of these receptors is a male donor with vitiligo.

This chain uses TRBV28 with TRBJ1-2; D is uncertain. CDR3 length equals 14 residues. CDR1 is MDHEN and CDR2 is SYDVKM in the germline V gene. V was shortened by 3 bases and J by 0 bases, with 8 bases between the two germline ends. CDR3 region: CASSFFSANYGYTF. As DNA, the CDR3 is TGTGCCAGCAGTTTTTTCAGCGCTAACTATGGCTACACCTTC.

The chain uses TRBV27 and TRBJ2-7; no clear D. Trimming stripped 2 bases from V and 0 bases from J, with 14 bases between. Germline values: CDR1 MNHEY, CDR2 SMNVEV (reference sequence). CDR3 length: 16 amino acids. CDR3 nucleotide sequence: TGTGCCAGCAGTTTAACAGAGTCTTTTAGCTCCTACGAGCAGTACTTC. Translated: CASSLTESFSSYEQYF.

This clone was seen only once. The chain uses TRBV7-9 and TRBJ2-7; 13 positions match TRBD2. Per the germline V gene, CDR1 is SEHNR and CDR2 is FQNEAQ (reference sequence). V lost 4 bases to trimming and J lost 4 bases; unmatched junction nucleotides: 7. This CDR3 region has 16 residues. The CDR3 loop reads CASSYRWTSGRYEQYF. In nucleotides, the CDR3 is TGTGCCAGCAGCTACCGCTGGACTAGCGGGAGATACGAGCAGTACTTC.

The CDR3 coding sequence is TGCGCCAGCAGCCAAGTCACAGGCTCCTACAATGAGCAGTTCTTC. Protein product: CASSQVTGSYNEQFF. The J gene is TRBJ2-1, the V gene TRBV4-1; D perhaps matches TRBD1 (5 bases). This CDR3 spans 15 amino acids. Germline V gene data show CDR1 as MGHRA and CDR2 as YSYEKL. V lost 1 base to trimming and J lost 0 bases, with 7 bases between them.

The chain uses TRBV27 and TRBJ2-7, with D tentatively TRBD1 (6 bases). CDR3 length: 14 amino acids. Germline lookup yields CDR1 MNHEY and CDR2 SMNVEV (reference sequence). V shed 6 bases and J shed 2 bases, with 14 bases lying between them. CDR3 sequence reads: CASSPLDRPYEQYF. CDR3 DNA: TGTGCCAGCAGCCCCCTAGACAGGCCCTACGAGCAGTACTTC.